This is a list of T cell receptor beta chains from one sample in a study of blood T cell repertoires in COVID-19. Profiled with immunoSEQ multiplex PCR; TCRdb holds only in-frame clones, not every one. In the table there are hundreds of thousands of clones, 85% to 90% of which are singletons. What was sequenced was PBMCs or T cells enriched from blood (not recorded which). These receptor sequences come from a woman aged 55-69 years in a cohort exposed to, infected with or recovered from COVID-19 (not recorded which). Both conserved end residues are part of each CDR3. The order of the fields is V gene, J gene, D gene, clone size, CDR3 protein, CDR3 DNA. A D gene is named only where the DNA matches it firmly. Rows may omit the clone size; those that give it use once, few, many or a size class.

>TRBV7-9|TRBJ1-6|TRBD1|once
CASGTGDASPLHF
TGTGCCAGCGGCACAGGGGACGCTTCACCCCTCCACTTT
>TRBV12-3/TRBV12-4|TRBJ1-2|TRBD1|NA
CASSPDRVGGYTF
TGTGCCAGCAGCCCGGACAGGGTGGGCGGCTACACCTTC
>TRBV6-5|TRBJ2-7|TRBD1|NA
CASSSRDRGGYEQYF
TGTGCCAGCAGCTCCCGGGACAGGGGGGGATACGAGCAGTACTTC
>TRBV4-1|TRBJ2-7|NA|NA
CASSQDPGEYEQYF
TGCGCCAGCAGCCAAGATCCAGGGGAATACGAGCAGTACTTC
>TRBV6-5|TRBJ1-3|TRBD1|NA
CASSRRGVSGNTIYF
TGTGCCAGCAGTCGCAGGGGGGTATCGGGAAACACCATATATTTT
>TRBV19|TRBJ2-2|TRBD1|NA
CASSPDRGGNTGELFF
TGTGCCAGTAGTCCCGACAGGGGCGGGAACACCGGGGAGCTGTTTTTT
>TRBV6-6|TRBJ2-3|NA|NA
CASSYDNTDTQYF
TGTGCCAGCAGTTACGACAACACAGATACGCAGTATTTT
>TRBV27|TRBJ1-6|NA|once
CASSLEAGYNSPLHF
TGTGCCAGCAGTTTAGAAGCAGGGTATAATTCACCCCTCCACTTT
>TRBV7-2|TRBJ2-5|NA|NA
CASSLAFRETQYF
TGTGCCAGCAGCTTAGCGTTCAGAGAGACCCAGTACTTC
>TRBV9|TRBJ1-4|TRBD1|NA
CASSPGWGQTATNEKLFF
TGTGCCAGCAGCCCCGGATGGGGACAGACTGCAACTAATGAAAAACTGTTTTTT
>TRBV3-1/TRBV3-2|TRBJ2-5|TRBD2|once
CASSYGTSGETQYF
TGTGCCAGCAGTTACGGGACTAGCGGGGAGACCCAGTACTTC
>TRBV5-1|TRBJ2-7|TRBD2|NA
CASSPLAEGEQYF
TGCGCCAGCAGCCCACTAGCGGAGGGGGAGCAGTACTTC
>TRBV5-1|TRBJ2-7|TRBD2|NA
CASSAGTSGTYEQYF
TGCGCCAGCAGCGCCGGGACTAGCGGGACCTACGAGCAGTACTTC
>TRBV18|TRBJ2-7|NA|NA
CASSPVAEPDSYEQYF
TGTGCCAGCTCACCAGTGGCGGAGCCAGACTCCTACGAGCAGTACTTC
>TRBV6-2/TRBV6-3|TRBJ1-2|TRBD1|NA
CASSIRPGGAYGYTF
TGTGCCAGCAGCATCCGCCCAGGGGGCGCCTATGGCTACACCTTC
>TRBV9|TRBJ2-7|NA|NA
CASSVLPGAGDSYEQYF
TGTGCCAGCAGCGTACTCCCGGGAGCAGGAGACTCCTACGAGCAGTACTTC
>TRBV28|TRBJ1-1|TRBD1|NA
CASRAQGTTEAFF
TGTGCCAGCAGGGCACAGGGGACCACTGAAGCTTTCTTT